Listed here are 21 T cell receptor beta chains from one sample, sequenced in a study of shared clonotypes between healthy human individuals. This table comes from immunoSEQ multiplex PCR, and its TCRdb copy is limited to in-frame clones, with some not included. The sample lists 550,000 to 850,000 clones, 72% occurring once. Sequenced sample: memory CD4+ T cells sorted from blood. As to subset: CD45RA-negative fraction. These receptors all stem from a young woman in good health.

This clone was picked up one time. This chain connects TRBV15 to TRBJ1-3; TRBD1 matches at 8 bases. CDR1 LNHNV and CDR2 YYDKDF come from the germline V gene (reference sequence). The CDR3 is 17 residues long. The J segment lost 3 bases and the V segment lost 3 bases, leaving 10 bases of the junction unmatched. The CDR3 DNA sequence: TGTGCCACCAGCAGGGATACAGGGGGACATAGTGGAAACACCATATATTTT. Protein product: CATSRDTGGHSGNTIYF.

The V call is TRBV19, the J call TRBJ1-1; D possibly corresponds to TRBD1 (5 bases). The CDR3 length is 15 residues. V gave up 3 bases and J gave up 10 bases, with 21 bases separating them. Germline assignment: CDR1 LNHDA and CDR2 SQIVND (reference sequence). The CDR3 sequence is CASSIQGRVVSSAFF. DNA for the CDR3: TGTGCCAGTAGTATCCAGGGCAGAGTGGTATCGTCAGCTTTCTTT.

This clone appeared a few times. The chain combines TRBV28 with TRBJ1-2, with D hard to call. The CDR3 covers 13 residues. CDR1 and CDR2 from the germline V gene are MDHEN and SYDVKM. CDR3 amino acids: CVLGRPNGHGYTF. CDR3 coding DNA: TGTGTCTTGGGAAGGCCCAACGGCCATGGCTACACCTTC.

About this clone: The same CDR3 also results from other DNA sequences found in this sample. J is TRBJ2-2 and V is TRBV5-5; the D gene could be TRBD1 or TRBD2 (6 bases each). Trimming stripped 4 bases from V and 5 bases from J, with 15 bases between. The CDR3 runs 15 residues. Germline V CDR1 and CDR2: SGHKS, YYEKEE (reference sequence). The CDR3 DNA reads as TGTGCCAGCAGCCTACCGGGGGCGGGAACCGGGGAGCTGTTTTTT. This sequence encodes CASSLPGAGTGELFF.

This clone was seen a single time. The rearrangement links TRBV5-1 to TRBJ2-7, with D tentatively TRBD1 (6 bases). CDR1 SGHRS and CDR2 YFSETQ come from the germline V gene. V dropped 4 bases and J dropped 3 bases, with 14 bases sitting between them. The CDR3 loop spans 14 amino acids. This CDR3 reads CASSPGDNNYEQYF. Written as DNA, the CDR3 is TGCGCCAGCAGCCCCGGGGACAACAACTACGAGCAGTACTTC.

V gene TRBV4-1 combines with J gene TRBJ1-1, with D hard to call. Trimming took 4 bases from V and 0 from J, leaving 15 bases between them. The germline V gene has CDR1 MGHRA and CDR2 YSYEKL. The CDR3 covers 16 residues. The CDR3 sequence is CASSRLGPAMNTEAFF. CDR3 in DNA: TGCGCCAGCAGCCGATTAGGACCAGCTATGAACACTGAAGCTTTCTTT.

As for this clone: Other DNA sequences within the sample encode an identical CDR3. The chain links TRBV6-1 to TRBJ2-3; a weak D match, TRBD1 (7 bases). CDR1 MNHNS and CDR2 SASEGT come from the germline V gene. This CDR3 has 15 amino acids. V lost 3 bases and J lost 0, with 10 bases in between. CDR3 sequence: CASSEQGGSTDTQYF. CDR3 nucleotide sequence: TGTGCCAGCAGTGAGCAGGGGGGCAGCACAGATACGCAGTATTTT.

This clone has more than one count but fewer than ten. This specimen includes other DNA sequences encoding the same CDR3. The rearrangement links TRBV7-3 to TRBJ2-3, with D unclear. The CDR3 runs to 14 residues. Trimming took 1 base from V and 3 from J, leaving 8 bases between them. The germline V gene encodes CDR1 SGHTA and CDR2 FQGTGA. CDR3 DNA sequence: TGTGCCAGCAGCTTAAATATCCCGACAGATACGCAGTATTTT. It is translated as CASSLNIPTDTQYF.

This chain links TRBV6-6 with TRBJ1-1; no reliable D call. The CDR3 spans 15 residues. Per the germline V gene, CDR1 is MNHNY and CDR2 is SVGAGI (reference sequence). The germline V and J ends were trimmed by 2 bases and 6 bases, with 16 bases remaining between them. This chain's CDR3 is CASSYGWTGKSEAFF. CDR3 in DNA: TGTGCCAGCAGTTACGGGTGGACGGGGAAGTCTGAAGCTTTCTTT.

The CDR3 nucleotides read TGTGCCAGCAGCTTACGTGGGGGAGGGCCAGTCGGGGAGCTGTTTTTT. The encoded protein is CASSLRGGGPVGELFF. The rearrangement joins TRBV7-7 to TRBJ2-2; 7 nucleotides match TRBD2. Germline V gene lookup returns CDR1 SSHAT and CDR2 FNYEAQ (reference sequence). This CDR3 is built from 16 residues. V lost 2 bases to trimming and J lost 7 bases; unmatched junction nucleotides: 10.

V is TRBV15 and J is TRBJ2-7; the match to TRBD2 covers 10 bases. Germline values: CDR1 LNHNV, CDR2 YYDKDF (reference sequence). The CDR3 covers 16 residues. The V segment lost 5 bases and the J segment 7 bases; nucleotides outside the gene matches: 14. This CDR3 is CATSLAASGSHREQYF. DNA of the CDR3: TGTGCCACCAGCCTCGCGGCTAGCGGGAGTCATAGGGAGCAGTACTTC.

The chain links TRBV19 to TRBJ1-2, with 10 bases fitting TRBD1. CDR1 and CDR2 (germline): LNHDA, SQIVND (reference sequence). V shed 7 bases and J 2 bases; nucleotides not matched to a gene: 7. This CDR3 is 15 amino acids long. CDR3 DNA sequence: TGTGCCAGTACCTATCTGGGACAGGGGAACTATGGCTACACCTTC. Protein: CASTYLGQGNYGYTF.

The rearrangement joins TRBV28 to TRBJ2-5, with TRBD1 as a possible D gene (6 bases). The CDR3 runs 15 residues. V lost 4 bases to trimming and J lost 1 base, with 13 bases between them. The germline CDR1 and CDR2 sequences are MDHEN and SYDVKM. In nucleotides, the CDR3 is TGTGCCAGCAGTTCCCCACCGACAGGCCAAGAGACCCAGTACTTC. It translates to CASSSPPTGQETQYF.

The chain has TRBV28 and TRBJ2-7; D possibly matches TRBD1 or TRBD2 (5 bases each). This CDR3 comprises 15 residues. In germline, CDR1 is MDHEN, CDR2 SYDVKM. V lost 5 bases and J 6 bases, leaving 20 bases between the germline ends. The CDR3 bases are TGTGCCAGCAGTCCCGGAGGCAGGGCTTTTGGCGAGCAGTACTTC. It yields the protein CASSPGGRAFGEQYF.

The J gene is TRBJ1-1, the V gene TRBV28; 10 bases agree with TRBD1. The CDR3 extends over 15 amino acids. The trim removed 1 base at V and 5 bases at J, leaving 4 bases unmatched. Germline loops: CDR1 MDHEN, CDR2 SYDVKM. Here the CDR3 reads CASSLFGTGETEAFF. The CDR3 nucleotides are TGTGCCAGCAGTTTATTCGGGACAGGGGAAACTGAAGCTTTCTTT. The full variable domain, its missing parts supplied by reference TRBV28 and TRBJ1-1, is DVKVTQSSRYLVKRTGEKVFLECVQDMDHENMFWYRQDPGLGLRLIYFSYDVKMKEKGDIPEGYSVSREKKERFSLILESASTNQTSMYLCASSLFGTGETEAFFGQGTRLTVV.

The J gene is TRBJ2-1, the V gene TRBV5-1; 15 nucleotides match TRBD2. Germline-derived CDR1 and CDR2 are SGHRS and YFSETQ. CDR3 length equals 18 residues. V was pared by 2 bases and J by 1 base, with 4 bases of the junction left unmatched. The CDR3 bases are TGCGCCAGCAGCTTAGGGACTAGCGGGAGGATTTCCTACAATGAGCAGTTCTTC. Protein product: CASSLGTSGRISYNEQFF.

The chain employs TRBV27 and TRBJ1-1, with 7 bases identical to TRBD1. This CDR3 has 16 residues. V shed 0 bases and J 2 bases; nucleotides not matched to a gene: 6. Per germline, CDR1 MNHEY and CDR2 SMNVEV (reference sequence). The CDR3 bases are TGTGCCAGCAGTTTATCGGCCGGGACAGAAAACACTGAAGCTTTCTTT. It translates to CASSLSAGTENTEAFF.

The rearrangement uses TRBV5-4 and TRBJ2-2; 7 bases map to TRBD1. Trimming removed 4 bases from V and 3 bases from J; junction bases left unmatched: 6. This CDR3 spans 15 amino acids. The germline V gene encodes CDR1 SGHNT and CDR2 YYREEE (reference sequence). CDR3 sequence (DNA): TGTGCCAGCAGCCAAGGACAGGCTTACACCGGGGAGCTGTTTTTT. This gives the protein CASSQGQAYTGELFF.

V gene TRBV5-5 combines with J gene TRBJ1-1; tentatively, D is TRBD1 (5 bases). The CDR3 runs to 15 residues. Germline V gene lookup returns CDR1 SGHKS and CDR2 YYEKEE (reference sequence). V lost 0 bases to trimming and J lost 3 bases, with 12 bases between them. Here the CDR3 DNA reads TGTGCCAGCAGCTTGGAGGGGAGGTTCTACACTGAAGCTTTCTTT. Translation gives CASSLEGRFYTEAFF.

The chain uses TRBV5-4 and TRBJ2-1, with D uncertain. The CDR3 has 13 residues. V lost 5 bases and J 4 bases, leaving 10 bases between the germline ends. The germline CDR1 and CDR2 sequences are SGHNT and YYREEE (reference sequence). The CDR3 DNA reads as TGTGCCAGCAGGCGGTGGGGATACAATGAGCAGTTCTTC. Amino acids: CASRRWGYNEQFF.

The genes are TRBV7-8 and TRBJ1-1; D is unclear. The CDR3 covers 21 residues. Germline CDR1 SGHVS, CDR2 FQNEAQ. V lost 5 bases, J lost 0 bases, and 31 bases lay in between. The DNA for the CDR3 is TGTGCCAGCAGCCAAGTACTTCCCGGTTTCGCCCCCTCGGGGATGAACACTGAAGCTTTCTTT. This gives the protein CASSQVLPGFAPSGMNTEAFF.